The 6 T cell receptor beta chains below all came from one sample that was sequenced in a study of long-term antiretroviral therapy in people with HIV. Sequencing used immunoSEQ v3.0 at survey level. This table comes from immunoSEQ multiplex PCR, and its TCRdb copy is limited to in-frame clones, with some not included. The table lists more than 20,000 clones, 85% to 95% of them singletons, with less than 2.5% in the top ten. Sequencing used unsorted PBMCs, obtained more than 4.7 years after starting antiretroviral therapy. The receptors were sampled from a woman in her fifties or sixties with HIV.

The genes are TRBV19 and TRBJ2-5; TRBD1 matches at 11 bases. CDR1 is LNHDA and CDR2 is SQIVND in the germline V gene (reference sequence). V trimming: 5 bases; J trimming: 4 bases; junction bases outside the gene matches: 15. There are 18 residues in the CDR3. The CDR3 DNA reads as TGTGCCAGTAGTGTGACCGGACAGGGGGCGCGGGTGGGAGAGACCCAGTACTTC. The encoded protein is CASSVTGQGARVGETQYF.

This CDR3 is CASSLGAARNTEAFF. CDR3 in DNA: TGTGCCAGCAGCTTAGGGGCAGCCCGGAACACTGAAGCTTTCTTT. V is TRBV7-8 and J is TRBJ1-1; D remains ambiguous. Looked up from germline, CDR1 is SGHVS and CDR2 is FQNEAQ. The CDR3 totals 15 residues. V shed 1 base and J shed 1 base, with 10 bases lying between them.

This chain uses TRBV19 with TRBJ2-1; possibly TRBD2 for D (8 bases). Between the trimmed V and J ends, which lost 5 bases and 9 bases, there was a span of 35 bases. Germline lookup yields CDR1 LNHDA and CDR2 SQIVND (reference sequence). The CDR3 has 20 residues. For the CDR3, the DNA is TGTGCCAGTAGTCATTTTAGCGGGACTCTTCAGGGGGTCGATCGGGGTGAGCAGTTCTTC. This translates into CASSHFSGTLQGVDRGEQFF.

The chain combines TRBV19 with TRBJ1-1; possible D gene TRBD1, 5 bases. Germline-derived CDR1 and CDR2 are LNHDA and SQIVND (reference sequence). The CDR3 sequence is 13 residues long. Trimming removed 7 bases at V and 2 bases at J, with 11 bases between. DNA for the CDR3: TGTGCCAGTAATCCCGGGGCAAACACTGAAGCTTTCTTT. Translated: CASNPGANTEAFF.

The chain couples TRBV9 to TRBJ1-1; D unclear. CDR3 length: 14 residues. The V end lost 4 bases, the J end lost 4 bases, and 14 bases lay between the germline ends. Germline V CDR1 and CDR2: SGDLS, YYNGEE. CDR3 loop: CASSIDPGSTEAFF. The CDR3 DNA is TGTGCCAGCAGCATAGACCCCGGGAGCACTGAAGCTTTCTTT.

The rearrangement links TRBV15 to TRBJ1-3; 7 bases are shared with TRBD1. The CDR3 has 12 amino acids. Per germline, CDR1 LNHNV and CDR2 YYDKDF (reference sequence). The J segment lost 7 bases and the V segment lost 5 bases, leaving 2 bases of the junction unmatched. The CDR3, as DNA: TGTGCCACCAGCCAACAGGGGAACACCATATATTTT. This translates into CATSQQGNTIYF.